Listed here is a single T cell receptor (beta chain). The antigen is not known. V lost 4 bases and J lost 1, with 11 bases in between. Germline V gives CDR1 SGHRS, CDR2 YFSETQ. The CDR3 covers 14 residues. The data were obtained in a study of cytomegalovirus exposure and HLA in healthy donors. Findings and caveats of the study: As a later analysis showed, several of the most significant clusters appeared to be linked to common viral pathogens. Using a false discovery rate of 0.05, a later analysis showed that roughly 16,000 TCR beta sequences were associated with HLA alleles.

PCR amplification relied on 60 Vbeta primers (plus 13 Jbeta primers). Sequencing was performed with immunoSEQ multiplex PCR; in TCRdb, only in-frame clones are kept and a portion is missing. The table for this sample gives over 200,000 clones. Sequences were obtained from PBMCs. V is TRBV5-1 and J is TRBJ1-1; D is possibly TRBD1 (6 bases). The clonotype originates from a woman in her 30s in good health and CMV-seropositive. CDR3 DNA sequence: TGCGCCAGCAGCGAAGGACAGCCGAACACTGAAGCTTTCTTT. Its translation: CASSEGQPNTEAFF.